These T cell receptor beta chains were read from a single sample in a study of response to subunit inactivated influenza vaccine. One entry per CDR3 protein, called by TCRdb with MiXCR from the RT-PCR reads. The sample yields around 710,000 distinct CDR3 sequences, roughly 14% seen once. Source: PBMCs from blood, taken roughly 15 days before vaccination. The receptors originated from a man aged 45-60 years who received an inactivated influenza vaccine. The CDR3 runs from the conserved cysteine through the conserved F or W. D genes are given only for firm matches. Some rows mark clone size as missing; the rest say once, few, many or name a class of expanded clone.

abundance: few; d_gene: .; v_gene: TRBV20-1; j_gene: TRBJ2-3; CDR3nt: TGCAGTGCTAGGGGGCCCGGCGGCACAGATACGCAGTATTTT; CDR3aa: CSARGPGGTDTQYF
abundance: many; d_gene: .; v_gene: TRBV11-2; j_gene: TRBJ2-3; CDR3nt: TGTGCCAGCAGCCACAAGGGACCTTTAGAGACAGATACGCAGTATTTT; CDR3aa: CASSHKGPLETDTQYF
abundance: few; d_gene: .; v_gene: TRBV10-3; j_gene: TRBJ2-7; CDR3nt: TGTGCCATCAGTGAGTCTACAGGAAACTACGAGCAGTACTTC; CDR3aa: CAISESTGNYEQYF
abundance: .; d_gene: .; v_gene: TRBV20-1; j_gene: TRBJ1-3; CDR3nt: TGCAGTGCTAGGGGCCTCTCTGGAAACACCATATATTTT; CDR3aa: CSARGLSGNTIYF
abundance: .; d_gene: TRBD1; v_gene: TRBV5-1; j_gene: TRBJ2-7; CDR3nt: TGCGCCAGCAGCCATCAGACAGGGAATGAGGAGCAGTACTTC; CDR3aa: CASSHQTGNEEQYF
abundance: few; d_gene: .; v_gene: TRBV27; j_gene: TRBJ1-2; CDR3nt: TGTGCCAGCAGTGCCGCCGGGGGCATCCCTAACTATGGCTACACCTTC; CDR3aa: CASSAAGGIPNYGYTF
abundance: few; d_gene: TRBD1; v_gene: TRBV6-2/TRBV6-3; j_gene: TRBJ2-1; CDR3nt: TGTGCCAGCAGTTTCCAGACAGGGGGCAGAAGAGGCTCCTACAATGAGCAGTTCTTC; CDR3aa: CASSFQTGGRRGSYNEQFF
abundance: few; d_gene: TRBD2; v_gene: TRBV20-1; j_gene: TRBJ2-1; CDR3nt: TGCAGTGCTAAACGACCGCTAGCGGGAGTCTATGAGCAGTTCTTC; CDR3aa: CSAKRPLAGVYEQFF
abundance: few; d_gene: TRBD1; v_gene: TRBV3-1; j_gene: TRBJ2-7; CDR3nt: TGTGCCAGCAGCCATTCAGGGGGATTGCGCGAGCAGTACTTC; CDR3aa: CASSHSGGLREQYF
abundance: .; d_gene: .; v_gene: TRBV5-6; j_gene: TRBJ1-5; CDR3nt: TGTGCCAGCAGCTTGACAGCCGGTGGGCCCCAGCATTTT; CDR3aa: CASSLTAGGPQHF
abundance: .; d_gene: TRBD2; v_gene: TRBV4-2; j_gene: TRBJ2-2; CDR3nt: TGTGCCAGCAGCCAAGTGGAACTAGCGGGGAACACCGGGGAGCTGTTTTTT; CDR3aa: CASSQVELAGNTGELFF
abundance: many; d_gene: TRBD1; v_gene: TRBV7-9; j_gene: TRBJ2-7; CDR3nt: TGTGCCAGCGCACAATTCCGGGACAGGAGCTACGAGCAGTACTTC; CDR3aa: CASAQFRDRSYEQYF
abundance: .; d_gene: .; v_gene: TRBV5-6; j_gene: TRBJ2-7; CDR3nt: TGTGCCAGCAGACCCCAGGGCGCCTCAACTCGGGAGCAGTACTTC; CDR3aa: CASRPQGASTREQYF